Presented here are 23 T cell receptor beta chains from one specimen sequenced in a study of blood T cell repertoires in COVID-19. Profiled with immunoSEQ multiplex PCR; TCRdb holds only in-frame clones, not every one. The sample lists approximately 53,000 clones, 65% to 85% occurring once. The source material was peripheral blood. The receptors were sampled from a middle-aged man with acute or convalescent COVID-19.

With respect to this clone: Other DNA sequences from this sample encode an identical CDR3 as well. The chain couples TRBV7-2 to TRBJ1-2; a weak D match, TRBD1 (5 bases). The CDR3 totals 13 residues. Trimming stripped 5 bases from V and 2 bases from J, with 9 bases between. Looked up from germline, CDR1 is SGHTA and CDR2 is FQGNSA. This CDR3 reads CASSLTENYGYTF. CDR3 sequence (DNA): TGTGCCAGCAGCCTGACAGAGAACTATGGCTACACCTTC. Together with reference TRBV7-2 and TRBJ1-2, the CDR3 gives the full variable domain: GAGVSQSPSNKVTEKGKDVELRCDPISGHTALYWYRQSLGQGLEFLIYFQGNSAPDKSGLPSDRFSAERTGGSVSTLTIQRTQQEDSAVYLCASSLTENYGYTFGSGTRLTVV.

The CDR3 bases are TGTGCCAGCAGTGACTCCGGGGTAGCCAAAAACATTCAGTACTTC. Translating it yields CASSDSGVAKNIQYF. The chain links TRBV6-4 to TRBJ2-4; maybe TRBD2 (5 bases). In germline, CDR1 is MRHNA, CDR2 SNTAGT. CDR3 length: 15 residues. The germline V and J ends were trimmed by 0 bases and 0 bases, with 6 bases remaining between them.

The V call is TRBV18, the J call TRBJ1-5, with D possibly being TRBD1 (5 bases). V was trimmed by 2 bases and J by 4 bases, leaving 9 bases between them. The CDR3 length is 14 residues. Germline V gives CDR1 KGHSH, CDR2 LQKENI. The CDR3 sequence is CASSPGAENQPQHF. The CDR3 nucleotides are TGTGCCAGCTCACCAGGGGCAGAGAATCAGCCCCAGCATTTT.

The rearrangement joins TRBV10-3 to TRBJ2-7; 11 positions match TRBD2. V was clipped by 5 bases and J by 0 bases; unmatched bases: 6. The CDR3 contains 16 residues. In germline, CDR1 is ENHRY, CDR2 SYGVKD. CDR3 region: CAISPTSGRSSYEQYF. The CDR3 nucleotides are TGTGCCATCAGTCCTACTAGCGGGAGAAGCTCCTACGAGCAGTACTTC.

The chain combines TRBV10-3 with TRBJ1-6, with 8 bases that match TRBD1. V shed 6 bases and J 4 bases; nucleotides not matched to a gene: 5. The CDR3 is made up of 15 amino acids. Germline lookup yields CDR1 ENHRY and CDR2 SYGVKD. The CDR3 region is CAIRGQGSYNSPLHF. The DNA for the CDR3 is TGTGCCATCAGAGGACAGGGCAGTTATAATTCACCCCTCCACTTT.

This clone occurred once. This sequence joins TRBV3-1 (or the pseudogene TRBV3-2) and TRBJ1-3, with D unclear. Trimming removed 2 bases at V and 0 bases at J, with 11 bases between. The CDR3 is made up of 16 amino acids. In germline, CDR1 is LGHDT, CDR2 YNNKEL (reference sequence). CDR3 residues: CASSQRAPLSGNTIYF. The CDR3, as DNA: TGTGCCAGCAGCCAAAGAGCACCCCTCTCTGGAAACACCATATATTTT.

This chain joins TRBV5-1 and TRBJ2-7; 7 positions match TRBD2. Germline lookup yields CDR1 SGHRS and CDR2 YFSETQ. V lost 0 bases to trimming and J lost 2 bases; unmatched junction nucleotides: 5. The CDR3 is made up of 15 amino acids. CDR3 amino acids: CASSLDLAVAYEQYF. CDR3 sequence (DNA): TGCGCCAGCAGCTTGGACCTAGCGGTCGCCTACGAGCAGTACTTC.

The chain carries TRBV7-6 and TRBJ1-1; TRBD1 agrees at 9 bases. The CDR3 is made up of 17 amino acids. V lost 5 bases and J lost 5; bases outside the gene matches: 15. CDR1 is SGHVS, CDR2 FNYEAQ, per germline. CDR3 bases: TGTGCCAGCAGCATGGGCGGGACAGGGAGGTTGAGGACTGAAGCTTTCTTT. As protein: CASSMGGTGRLRTEAFF.

The rearrangement links TRBV2 to TRBJ2-2; 8 bases map to TRBD1. The CDR3 is made up of 16 amino acids. The germline CDR1 and CDR2 sequences are SNHLY and FYNNEI. With 5 bases clipped from V and 7 bases from J, the junction kept 12 bases outside the gene matches. CDR3 sequence (DNA): TGTGCCAGCAGTCTGGGGAGAGGACAGGGAAGCGGGGAGCTGTTTTTT. Protein: CASSLGRGQGSGELFF.

This chain uses TRBV5-4 with TRBJ2-7, with 9 bases lining up with TRBD2. Per germline, CDR1 SGHNT and CDR2 YYREEE (reference sequence). Trimming took 2 bases from V and 4 from J; bases not matched to a gene: 10. The CDR3 consists of 16 residues. CDR3 sequence (DNA): TGTGCCAGCAGCTTAGGCCCGGGACTAGCCGGATACGAGCAGTACTTC. It translates to CASSLGPGLAGYEQYF. The whole variable domain, filled in from reference TRBV5-4 and TRBJ2-7, reads ETGVTQSPTHLIKTRGQQVTLRCSSQSGHNTVSWYQQALGQGPQFIFQYYREEENGRGNFPPRFSGLQFPNYSSELNVNALELDDSALYLCASSLGPGLAGYEQYFGPGTRLTVT.

The V and J genes are TRBV30 and TRBJ2-5; 12 positions agree with TRBD2. The CDR3 has 15 residues. Germline CDR1 is GTSNPN and CDR2 is SVGIG (reference sequence). With 4 bases clipped from V and 5 bases from J, the junction kept 8 bases outside the gene matches. CDR3 protein: CAWTPGTSGRETQYF. The CDR3 region has the DNA TGTGCCTGGACCCCCGGGACTAGCGGGCGGGAGACCCAGTACTTC.

V gene TRBV6-1 combines with J gene TRBJ1-1; 8 positions agree with TRBD1. The trim removed 4 bases at V and 1 base at J, leaving 8 bases unmatched. There are 16 residues in the CDR3. CDR1 MNHNS and CDR2 SASEGT come from the germline V gene. This CDR3 reads CASSARTGFTNTEAFF. The DNA for the CDR3 is TGTGCCAGCAGTGCCCGGACAGGGTTTACGAACACTGAAGCTTTCTTT.

The chain combines TRBV7-6 with TRBJ2-2; 8 bases match TRBD1. V shed 0 bases, J shed 0 bases, and the junction held 9 bases outside the gene matches. There are 19 residues in the CDR3. In germline, CDR1 is SGHVS, CDR2 FNYEAQ. CDR3 in amino acids: CASSLAFRSRGPNTGELFF. The CDR3 nucleotides are TGTGCCAGCAGCTTAGCGTTTCGTAGCAGGGGGCCGAACACCGGGGAGCTGTTTTTT.

The chain couples TRBV19 to TRBJ1-5; weak D call: TRBD1 (6 bases). Trimming removed 5 bases at V and 7 bases at J, with 12 bases between. Germline CDR1 and CDR2: LNHDA and SQIVND (reference sequence). The CDR3 has 13 amino acids. CDR3 residues: CASSRTGKQPQHF. CDR3 DNA: TGTGCCAGTAGTCGAACAGGGAAGCAGCCCCAGCATTTT. Based on the CDR3 plus reference TRBV19 and TRBJ1-5, the full variable domain is DGGITQSPKYLFRKEGQNVTLSCEQNLNHDAMYWYRQDPGQGLRLIYYSQIVNDFQKGDIAEGYSVSREKKESFPLTVTSAQKNPTAFYLCASSRTGKQPQHFGDGTRLSIL.

The chain links TRBV5-1 to TRBJ1-1; D possibly corresponds to TRBD1 (6 bases). The CDR3 is 15 amino acids. Germline V gene lookup returns CDR1 SGHRS and CDR2 YFSETQ. V was cut by 2 bases and J by 5 bases, with 16 bases left in between. The chain's CDR3 is CASSFDPGVGTEAFF. The CDR3 DNA sequence: TGCGCCAGCAGCTTCGATCCAGGGGTTGGGACTGAAGCTTTCTTT.

The chain uses TRBV10-3 and TRBJ1-3, with D tentatively TRBD1 (6 bases). CDR1 and CDR2 from the germline V gene are ENHRY and SYGVKD. V lost 10 bases to trimming and J lost 1 base, with 14 bases between them. This CDR3 spans 14 amino acids. The CDR3 reads CATLPGVSGNTIYF. The CDR3 nucleotides read TGTGCCACGCTTCCAGGGGTATCTGGAAACACCATATATTTT.

This chain connects TRBV4-2 to TRBJ2-7; the match to TRBD2 covers 15 bases. The CDR3 sequence is 14 residues long. V lost 6 bases to trimming and J lost 5 bases; unmatched junction nucleotides: 2. CDR1 and CDR2 (germline): LGHNA, YNFKEQ. The CDR3 DNA reads TGTGCCAGCAGGGGACTAGCGGGGGGCCACGAGCAGTACGTC. Translating it yields CASRGLAGGHEQYV.

This chain joins TRBV2 and TRBJ2-3, with 9 bases matching TRBD1. This CDR3 comprises 15 residues. Germline V gene sequence: CDR1 SNHLY, CDR2 FYNNEI. With 8 bases clipped from V and 6 bases from J, the junction kept 12 bases outside the gene matches. The CDR3 loop reads CASLKGQGKSDTQYF. The CDR3 DNA is TGTGCCAGCTTAAAGGGACAGGGAAAATCGGATACGCAGTATTTT.

This sequence joins TRBV5-1 and TRBJ2-5; 8 bases line up with TRBD2. The CDR3 extends over 16 amino acids. The ends lost 4 bases at V and 1 base at J; junction bases unmatched: 9. Germline CDR1 is SGHRS and CDR2 is YFSETQ. CDR3: CASSPAPLAGQETQYF. For the CDR3, the DNA is TGCGCCAGCAGCCCCGCCCCGCTAGCGGGCCAAGAGACCCAGTACTTC.

The V and J genes are TRBV5-1 and TRBJ1-1, with 8 bases fitting TRBD1. The CDR3 consists of 16 residues. The J segment lost 3 bases and the V segment lost 0 bases, leaving 7 bases of the junction unmatched. CDR1 and CDR2 (germline): SGHRS, YFSETQ. This CDR3 is CASSLEGQEIYTEAFF. The CDR3 region has the DNA TGCGCCAGCAGCTTGGAGGGACAGGAGATCTACACTGAAGCTTTCTTT.

Only a few counts were recorded for this clone. The V call is TRBV30, the J call TRBJ1-6; D unclear. CDR1 and CDR2 from the germline V gene are GTSNPN and SVGIG (reference sequence). The CDR3 extends over 13 amino acids. V dropped 1 base and J dropped 5 bases, with 6 bases sitting between them. The CDR3 is CAWSAGHNSPLHF. In DNA form, the CDR3 reads TGTGCCTGGAGTGCAGGTCATAATTCACCCCTCCACTTT.

This chain joins TRBV3-1 (or the pseudogene TRBV3-2) and TRBJ1-2, with D unresolved. The CDR3 loop spans 17 amino acids. Germline CDR1 and CDR2: LGHDT and YNNKEL (reference sequence). Trimming cost V 0 bases and J 5 bases, with 19 bases left between them. CDR3 sequence: CASSQESRRVGGYGYTF. The CDR3 DNA follows: TGTGCCAGCAGCCAAGAGAGTAGGAGGGTTGGAGGATATGGCTACACCTTC.

This clone has only one observation. The chain uses TRBV6-2 or TRBV6-3 and TRBJ1-1; D possibly corresponds to TRBD1 (5 bases). The V end was cut by 4 bases, the J end by 6 bases, with 9 bases between. The CDR3 is made up of 12 amino acids. CDR1 is MNHEY and CDR2 is SVGEGT in the germline V gene. In nucleotides, the CDR3 is TGTGCCAGCAGTTCAGGGTGGGCTGAAGCTTTCTTT. Translated: CASSSGWAEAFF.